The T cell receptor beta chain described here comes from a study of regulatory T cells in long-lasting Graves disease. This clonotype was seen at least ten times. The time point here: newly diagnosed GD, antithyroid drugs for less than 3 months. From RNA extracted from PBMCs, the TCR library was made. Through Arm-PCR of CDR3 regions and iRepertoire HTBI primers, TCR beta libraries were built. TCRdb ran MiXCR on the multiplex PCR reads and lists one entry per CDR3 protein. The repertoire holds over 450,000 distinct CDR3 sequences, with about 11% as singletons. The length of the CDR3 is 13 residues. V was clipped by 8 bases and J by 0 bases, with 8 bases between them. These same data were also listed under a study on T cells in Graves' hyperthyroidism and ophthalmopathy. As that report states: Ophthalmopathy could be told apart from stable hyperthyroidism with a 13 V-J model. Ophthalmopathy was predicted by the model a median of roughly 6.6 months ahead of onset.

This receptor was obtained from a woman aged 25 to 45 with Graves disease. The chain couples TRBV12-3 or TRBV12-4 to TRBJ1-5; the D is unclear. The sample consisted of peripheral blood mononuclear cells (PBMCs), taken at new diagnosis, from a patient treated with antithyroid drugs. The CDR3 DNA reads as TGTGCCAGCGGGTTGGCTAGCAATCAGCCCCAGCATTTT. Amino acid sequence: CASGLASNQPQHF.